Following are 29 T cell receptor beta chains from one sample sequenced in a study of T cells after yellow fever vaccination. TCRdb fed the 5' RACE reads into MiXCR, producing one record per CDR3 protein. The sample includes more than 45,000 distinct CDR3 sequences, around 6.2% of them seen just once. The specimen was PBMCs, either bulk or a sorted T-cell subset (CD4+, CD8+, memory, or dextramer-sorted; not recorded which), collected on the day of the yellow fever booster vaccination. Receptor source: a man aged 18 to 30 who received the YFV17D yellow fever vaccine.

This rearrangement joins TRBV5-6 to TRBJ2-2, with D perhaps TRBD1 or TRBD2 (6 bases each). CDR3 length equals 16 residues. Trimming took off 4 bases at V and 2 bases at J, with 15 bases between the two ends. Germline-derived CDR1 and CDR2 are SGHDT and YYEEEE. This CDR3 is CASSSPDGGNTGELFF. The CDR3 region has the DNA TGTGCCAGCAGCAGCCCGGACGGGGGCAACACCGGGGAGCTGTTTTTT.

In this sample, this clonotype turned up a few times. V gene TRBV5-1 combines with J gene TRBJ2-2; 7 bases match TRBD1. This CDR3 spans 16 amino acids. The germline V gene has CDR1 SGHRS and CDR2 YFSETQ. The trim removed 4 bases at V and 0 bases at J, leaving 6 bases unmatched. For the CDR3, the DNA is TGCGCCAGCAGCCCCCCCGACAGGGCGAACACCGGGGAGCTGTTTTTT. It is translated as CASSPPDRANTGELFF.

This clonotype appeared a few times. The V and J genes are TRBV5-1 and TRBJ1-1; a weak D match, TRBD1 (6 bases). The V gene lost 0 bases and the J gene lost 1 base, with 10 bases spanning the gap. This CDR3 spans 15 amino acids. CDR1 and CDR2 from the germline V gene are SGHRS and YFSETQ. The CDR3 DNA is TGCGCCAGCAGCTTGGGGGGGCCAACGAACACTGAAGCTTTCTTT. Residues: CASSLGGPTNTEAFF. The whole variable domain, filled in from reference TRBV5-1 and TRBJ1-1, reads KAGVTQTPRYLIKTRGQQVTLSCSPISGHRSVSWYQQTPGQGLQFLFEYFSETQRNKGNFPGRFSGRQFSNSRSEMNVSTLELGDSALYLCASSLGGPTNTEAFFGQGTRLTVV.

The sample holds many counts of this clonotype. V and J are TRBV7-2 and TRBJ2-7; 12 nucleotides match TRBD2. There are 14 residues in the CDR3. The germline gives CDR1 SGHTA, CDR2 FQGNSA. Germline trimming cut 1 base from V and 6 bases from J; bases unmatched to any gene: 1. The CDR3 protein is CASSLGTSGAEQYF. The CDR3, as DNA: TGTGCCAGCAGCTTAGGGACTAGCGGGGCCGAGCAGTACTTC.

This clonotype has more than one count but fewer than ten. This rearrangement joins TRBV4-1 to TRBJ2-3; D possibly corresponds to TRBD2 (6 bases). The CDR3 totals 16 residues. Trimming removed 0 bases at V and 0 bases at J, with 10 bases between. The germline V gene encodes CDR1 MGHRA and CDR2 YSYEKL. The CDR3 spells CASSQELGGSTDTQYF. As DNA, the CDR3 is TGCGCCAGCAGCCAAGAATTGGGGGGTAGCACAGATACGCAGTATTTT.

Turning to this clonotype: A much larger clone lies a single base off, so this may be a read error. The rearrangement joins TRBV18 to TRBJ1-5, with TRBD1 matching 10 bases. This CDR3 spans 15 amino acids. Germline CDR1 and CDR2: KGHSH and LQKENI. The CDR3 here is CASSYGTGVNQPEHF. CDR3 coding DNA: TGTGCCAGCTCCTATGGGACAGGGGTCAATCAGCCCGAGCATTTT.

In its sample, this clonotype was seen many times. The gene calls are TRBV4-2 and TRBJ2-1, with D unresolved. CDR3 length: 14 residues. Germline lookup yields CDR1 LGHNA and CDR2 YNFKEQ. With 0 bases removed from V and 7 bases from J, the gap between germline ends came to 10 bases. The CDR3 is CASSQESRVNEQFF. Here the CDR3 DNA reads TGTGCCAGCAGCCAAGAGTCAAGGGTGAATGAGCAGTTCTTC.

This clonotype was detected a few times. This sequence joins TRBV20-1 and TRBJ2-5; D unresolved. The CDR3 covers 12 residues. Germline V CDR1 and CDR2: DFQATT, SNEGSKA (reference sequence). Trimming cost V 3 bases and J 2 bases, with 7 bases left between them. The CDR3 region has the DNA TGCAGTGCTAGTGGAATACAAGAGACCCAGTACTTC. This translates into CSASGIQETQYF.

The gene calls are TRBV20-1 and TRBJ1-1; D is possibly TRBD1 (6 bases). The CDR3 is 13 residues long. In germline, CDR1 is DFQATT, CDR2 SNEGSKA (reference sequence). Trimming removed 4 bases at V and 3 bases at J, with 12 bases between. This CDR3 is CSAKARGYTEAFF. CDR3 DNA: TGCAGTGCTAAGGCCAGGGGTTACACTGAAGCTTTCTTT.

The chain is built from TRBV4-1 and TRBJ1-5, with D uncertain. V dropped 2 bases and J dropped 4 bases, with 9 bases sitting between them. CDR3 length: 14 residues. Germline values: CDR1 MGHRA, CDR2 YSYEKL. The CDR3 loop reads CASSQYLGNQPQHF. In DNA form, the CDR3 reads TGCGCCAGCAGCCAATACCTGGGAAATCAGCCCCAGCATTTT.

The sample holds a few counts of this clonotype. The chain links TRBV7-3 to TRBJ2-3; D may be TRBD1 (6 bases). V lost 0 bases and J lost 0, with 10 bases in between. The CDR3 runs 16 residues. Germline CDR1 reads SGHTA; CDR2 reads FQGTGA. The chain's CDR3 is CASSLTPGASTDTQYF. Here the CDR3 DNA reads TGTGCCAGCAGCTTAACTCCAGGGGCTAGCACAGATACGCAGTATTTT.

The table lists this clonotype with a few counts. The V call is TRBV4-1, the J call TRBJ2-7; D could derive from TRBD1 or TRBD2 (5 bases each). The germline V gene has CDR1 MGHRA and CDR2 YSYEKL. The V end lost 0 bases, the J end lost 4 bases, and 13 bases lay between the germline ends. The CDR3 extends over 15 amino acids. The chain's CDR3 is CASSQDFGGLYEQYF. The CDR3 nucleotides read TGCGCCAGCAGCCAAGATTTTGGGGGATTATACGAGCAGTACTTC.

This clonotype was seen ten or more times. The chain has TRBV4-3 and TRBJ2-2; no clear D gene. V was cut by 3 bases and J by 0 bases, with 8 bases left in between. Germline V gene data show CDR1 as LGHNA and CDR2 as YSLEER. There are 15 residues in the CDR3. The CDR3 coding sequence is TGCGCCAGCAGCCAGGTGTCCACGAACACCGGGGAGCTGTTTTTT. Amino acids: CASSQVSTNTGELFF.

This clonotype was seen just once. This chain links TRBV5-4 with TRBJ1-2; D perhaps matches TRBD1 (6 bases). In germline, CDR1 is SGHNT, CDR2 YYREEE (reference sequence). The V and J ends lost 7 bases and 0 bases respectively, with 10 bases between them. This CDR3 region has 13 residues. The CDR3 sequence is CASAQGSNYGYTF. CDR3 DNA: TGTGCCAGCGCACAGGGATCTAACTATGGCTACACCTTC.

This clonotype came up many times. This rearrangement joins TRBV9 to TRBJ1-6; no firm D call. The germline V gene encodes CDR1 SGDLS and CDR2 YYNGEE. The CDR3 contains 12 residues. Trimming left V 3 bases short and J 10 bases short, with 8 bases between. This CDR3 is CASSGAGSPLHF. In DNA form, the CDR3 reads TGTGCCAGCAGCGGGGCCGGGTCACCCCTCCACTTT.

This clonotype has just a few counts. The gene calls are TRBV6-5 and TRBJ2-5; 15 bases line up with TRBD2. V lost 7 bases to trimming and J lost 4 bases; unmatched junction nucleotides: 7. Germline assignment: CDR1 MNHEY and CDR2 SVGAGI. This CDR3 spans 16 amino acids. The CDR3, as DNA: TGTGCCAGCACGGGACTAGCGGGGGGCAGAAGAGAGACCCAGTACTTC. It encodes CASTGLAGGRRETQYF.

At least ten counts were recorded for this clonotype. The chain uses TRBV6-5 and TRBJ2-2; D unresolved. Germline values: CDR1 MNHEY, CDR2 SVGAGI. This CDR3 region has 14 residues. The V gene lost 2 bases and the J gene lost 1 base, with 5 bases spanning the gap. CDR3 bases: TGTGCCAGCAGTTACATCCGGAACACCGGGGAGCTGTTTTTT. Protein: CASSYIRNTGELFF.

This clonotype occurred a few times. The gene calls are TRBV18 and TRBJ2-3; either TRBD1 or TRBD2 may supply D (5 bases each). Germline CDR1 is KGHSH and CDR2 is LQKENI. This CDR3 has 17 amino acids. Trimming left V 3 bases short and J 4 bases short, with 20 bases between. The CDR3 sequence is CASSPPGTTRGADTQYF. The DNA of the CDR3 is TGTGCCAGCTCACCCCCCGGGACCACGAGGGGAGCAGATACGCAGTATTTT.

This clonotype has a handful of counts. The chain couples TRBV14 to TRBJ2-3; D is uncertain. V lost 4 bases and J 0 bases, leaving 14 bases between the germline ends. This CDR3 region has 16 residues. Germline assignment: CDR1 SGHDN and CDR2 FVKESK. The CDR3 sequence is CASSLRTALSTDTQYF. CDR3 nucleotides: TGTGCCAGCAGCCTGCGGACGGCCCTGAGCACAGATACGCAGTATTTT.

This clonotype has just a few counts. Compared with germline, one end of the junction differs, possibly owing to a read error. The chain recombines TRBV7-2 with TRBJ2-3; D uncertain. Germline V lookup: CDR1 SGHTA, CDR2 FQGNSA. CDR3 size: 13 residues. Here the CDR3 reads CASTLTGTDTQYF. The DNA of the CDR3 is TGTGCCAGCACCTTAACCGGCACAGATACGCAGTATTTT.

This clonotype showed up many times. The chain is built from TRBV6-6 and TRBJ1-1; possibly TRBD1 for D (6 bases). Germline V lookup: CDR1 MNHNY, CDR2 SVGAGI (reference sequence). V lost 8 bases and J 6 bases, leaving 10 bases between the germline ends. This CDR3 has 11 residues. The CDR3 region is CASGGAPEAFF. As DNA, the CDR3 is TGTGCCAGCGGGGGGGCACCTGAAGCTTTCTTT.

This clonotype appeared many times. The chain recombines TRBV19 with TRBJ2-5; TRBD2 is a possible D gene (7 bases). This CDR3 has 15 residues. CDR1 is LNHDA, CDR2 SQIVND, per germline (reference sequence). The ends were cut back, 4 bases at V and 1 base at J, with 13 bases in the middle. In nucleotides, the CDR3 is TGTGCCAGTAGTAGGGGCCGGGGGGCCCAAGAGACCCAGTACTTC. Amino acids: CASSRGRGAQETQYF.

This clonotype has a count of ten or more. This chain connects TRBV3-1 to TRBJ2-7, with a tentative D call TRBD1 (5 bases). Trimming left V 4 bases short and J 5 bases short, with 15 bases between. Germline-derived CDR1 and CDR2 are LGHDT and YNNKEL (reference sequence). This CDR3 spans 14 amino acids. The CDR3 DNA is TGTGCCAGCAGCCTCTCTCGCAGGGCCCACGAGCAGTACTTC. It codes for CASSLSRRAHEQYF.

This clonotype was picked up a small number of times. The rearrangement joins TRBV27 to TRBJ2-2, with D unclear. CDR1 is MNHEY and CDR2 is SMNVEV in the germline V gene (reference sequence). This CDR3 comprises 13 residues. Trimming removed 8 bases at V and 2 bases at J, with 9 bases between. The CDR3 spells CASYMYNTGELFF. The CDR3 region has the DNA TGTGCCAGCTATATGTATAACACCGGGGAGCTGTTTTTT.

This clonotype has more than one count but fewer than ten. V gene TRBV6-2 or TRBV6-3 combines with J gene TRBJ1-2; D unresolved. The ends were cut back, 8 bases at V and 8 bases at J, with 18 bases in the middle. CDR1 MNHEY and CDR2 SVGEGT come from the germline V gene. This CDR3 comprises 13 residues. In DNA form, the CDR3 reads TGTGCCAGCGAAGATCCCCCCTGGTTCGGCTACACCTTC. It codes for CASEDPPWFGYTF.

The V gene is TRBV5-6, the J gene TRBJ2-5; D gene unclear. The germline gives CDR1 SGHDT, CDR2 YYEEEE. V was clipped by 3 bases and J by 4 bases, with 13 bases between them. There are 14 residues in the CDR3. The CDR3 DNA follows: TGTGCCAGCAGCTCCCTATATGGATTAGAGACCCAGTACTTC. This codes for CASSSLYGLETQYF.

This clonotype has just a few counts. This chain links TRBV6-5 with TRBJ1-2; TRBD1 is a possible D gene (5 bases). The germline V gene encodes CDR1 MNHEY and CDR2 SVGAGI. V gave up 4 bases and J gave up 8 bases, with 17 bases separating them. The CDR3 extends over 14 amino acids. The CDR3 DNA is TGTGCCAGCAGTTGGTTCGGGGGGACTAGGGGCTACACCTTC. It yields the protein CASSWFGGTRGYTF.

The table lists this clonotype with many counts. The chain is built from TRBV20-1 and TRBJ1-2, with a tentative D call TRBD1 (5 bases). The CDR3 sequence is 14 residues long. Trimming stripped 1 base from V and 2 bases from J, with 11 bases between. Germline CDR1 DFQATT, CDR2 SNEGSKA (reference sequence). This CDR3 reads CSARAQGKNYGYTF. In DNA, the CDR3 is TGCAGTGCTAGAGCCCAGGGAAAAAACTATGGCTACACCTTC.

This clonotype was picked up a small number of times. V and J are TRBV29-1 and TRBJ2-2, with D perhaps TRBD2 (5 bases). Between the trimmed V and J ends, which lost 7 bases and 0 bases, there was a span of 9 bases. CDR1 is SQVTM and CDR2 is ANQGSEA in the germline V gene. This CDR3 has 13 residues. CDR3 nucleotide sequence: TGCAGCGCTAGCTATCCGAACACCGGGGAGCTGTTTTTT. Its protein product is CSASYPNTGELFF.